This TCR beta chain was captured by sequencing in a study of cytotoxic CD8 clonotypes in ibrutinib-treated CLL. The wider study: Across the patients, 10 to 12 were relapsed/refractory, under 16 treatment-naive and under 18 IGHV unmutated. Broader study findings: Baseline levels were approached again at progression, after clonality had risen at ibrutinib response.

Sequenced by immunoSEQ multiplex PCR; TCRdb stores in-frame clones only, minus some. The sample lists 250,000 to 350,000 clones, approximately 76% seen once, with 5.6% in the top ten. This CDR3 contains 15 residues. Trimming removed 8 bases at V and 4 bases at J, with 19 bases between. Looked up from germline, CDR1 is LNHNV and CDR2 is YYDKDF (reference sequence). On this clone itself: As yet, its antigen is unknown.

Sequenced here: PBMCs, sampled at disease progression, from a patient treated with ibrutinib. The TCR sequence derives from a human donor with chronic lymphocytic leukemia. The gene calls are TRBV15 and TRBJ2-3; D tentatively fits TRBD1 or TRBD2 (6 bases each). The CDR3 protein is CATAGGSVPPDTQYF. The CDR3 DNA reads as TGTGCCACCGCCGGGGGCTCGGTACCCCCAGATACGCAGTATTTT.